This T cell receptor (beta chain) was identified during a study of OX40 agonist ivuxolimab in advanced cancers. General study points: CD4+ T cells averaged fewer expanded clones than CD8+ T cells. Among the lowest levels of clonal expansion were found in partial responders at 0.1-3.0 mg/kg.

Clones were sequenced by immunoSEQ multiplex PCR, and TCRdb holds only the in-frame ones, with some missing. In the table there are more than 85,000 clones, 90% of which are singletons. On this clone: Its antigen is as yet unknown.

This TCR was sampled from an adult with an advanced solid tumor such as melanoma, head and neck, liver or kidney cancer. Here the sequenced sample was CD4+ or CD8+ T cells sorted from blood, taken in a trial of the OX40 agonist ivuxolimab.

CDR3 DNA: TGTGCCAGCAGCGGGGCACAGGGAGGGTTTGGCTACACCTTC. Its translation: CASSGAQGGFGYTF. V usage is TRBV6-6 and J usage is TRBJ1-2; the D gene is possibly TRBD1 (6 bases). V was shortened by 6 bases and J by 7 bases, with 18 bases between the two germline ends. The CDR3 is 14 amino acids. The germline gives CDR1 MNHNY, CDR2 SVGAGI (reference sequence).